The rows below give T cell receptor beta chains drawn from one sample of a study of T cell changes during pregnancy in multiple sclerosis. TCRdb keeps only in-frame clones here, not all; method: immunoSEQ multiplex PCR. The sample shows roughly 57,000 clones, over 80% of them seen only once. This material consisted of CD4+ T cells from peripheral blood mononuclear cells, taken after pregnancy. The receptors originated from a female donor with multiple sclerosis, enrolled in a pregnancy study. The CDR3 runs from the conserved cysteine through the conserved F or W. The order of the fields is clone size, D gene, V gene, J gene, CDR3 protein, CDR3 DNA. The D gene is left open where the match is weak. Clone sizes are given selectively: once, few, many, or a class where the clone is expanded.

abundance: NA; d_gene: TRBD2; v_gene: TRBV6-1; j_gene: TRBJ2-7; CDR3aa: CASSRMGLATEQYF; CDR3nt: TGTGCCAGCAGTAGAATGGGACTAGCGACCGAGCAGTACTTC
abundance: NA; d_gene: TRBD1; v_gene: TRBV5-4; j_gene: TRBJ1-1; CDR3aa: CASRRGQENTEAFF; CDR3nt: TGTGCCAGCAGACGGGGACAGGAGAACACTGAAGCTTTCTTT
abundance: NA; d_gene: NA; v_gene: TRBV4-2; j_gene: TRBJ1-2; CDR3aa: CASSQTRGLLNNYGYTF; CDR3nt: TGTGCCAGCAGCCAGACTCGGGGACTTCTGAATAACTATGGCTACACCTTC
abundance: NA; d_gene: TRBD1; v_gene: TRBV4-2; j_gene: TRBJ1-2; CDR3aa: CASSPLRDRTNYGYTF; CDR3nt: TGTGCCAGCAGCCCACTTCGGGACAGAACTAACTATGGCTACACCTTC
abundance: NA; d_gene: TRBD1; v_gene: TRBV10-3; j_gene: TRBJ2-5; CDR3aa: CAISEFRGSKETQYF; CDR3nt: TGTGCCATCAGTGAGTTCAGGGGGTCCAAAGAGACCCAGTACTTC
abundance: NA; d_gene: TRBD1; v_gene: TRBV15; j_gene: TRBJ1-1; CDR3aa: CATSRGLGGAVRNTEAFF; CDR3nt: TGTGCCACCAGCAGGGGGTTAGGGGGCGCGGTTCGGAACACTGAAGCTTTCTTT
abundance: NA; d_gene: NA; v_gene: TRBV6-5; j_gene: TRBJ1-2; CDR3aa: CASVRGQFYGYTF; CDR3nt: TGTGCCAGCGTGAGGGGACAATTCTATGGCTACACCTTC
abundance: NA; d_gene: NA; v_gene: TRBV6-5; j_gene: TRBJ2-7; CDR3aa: CASSYSRSPIYEQYF; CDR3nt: TGTGCCAGCAGTTACTCCCGCTCTCCTATTTACGAGCAGTACTTC
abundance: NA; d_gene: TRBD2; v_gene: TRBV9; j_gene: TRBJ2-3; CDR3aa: CASSVIGLAGGTDTQYF; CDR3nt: TGTGCCAGCAGCGTAATCGGACTAGCGGGGGGTACAGATACGCAGTATTTT
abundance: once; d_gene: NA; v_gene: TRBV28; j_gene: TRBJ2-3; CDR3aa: CASSVEGAQYF; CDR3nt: TGTGCCAGCAGTGTAGAAGGGGCGCAGTATTTT
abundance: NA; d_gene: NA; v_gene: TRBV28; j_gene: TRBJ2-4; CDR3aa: CASSIQDNLAKNIQYF; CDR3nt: TGTGCCAGCAGTATACAGGACAATCTAGCCAAAAACATTCAGTACTTC
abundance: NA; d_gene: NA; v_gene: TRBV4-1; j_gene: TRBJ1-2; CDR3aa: CASSQFREGEGYGYTF; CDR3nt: TGCGCCAGCAGCCAATTCCGTGAAGGGGAAGGATATGGCTACACCTTC
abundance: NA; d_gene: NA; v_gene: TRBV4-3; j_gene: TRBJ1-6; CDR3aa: CASSRTEGSPLHF; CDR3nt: TGCGCCAGCAGCCGTACCGAGGGTTCACCCCTCCACTTT
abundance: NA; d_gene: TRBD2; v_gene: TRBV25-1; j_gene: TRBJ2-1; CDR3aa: CASSEYTSGASNEQFF; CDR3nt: TGTGCCAGCAGTGAATACACTAGCGGGGCCTCCAATGAGCAGTTCTTC
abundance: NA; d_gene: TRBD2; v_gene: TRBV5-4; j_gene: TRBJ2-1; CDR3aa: CASSSSRGGRDNEQFF; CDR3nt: TGTGCCAGCAGCTCCTCTCGGGGGGGCCGAGACAATGAGCAGTTCTTC
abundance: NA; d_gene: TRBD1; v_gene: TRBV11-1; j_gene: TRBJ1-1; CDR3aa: CASSLFWDREAFF; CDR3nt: TGTGCCAGCAGCTTATTTTGGGACAGGGAGGCTTTCTTT
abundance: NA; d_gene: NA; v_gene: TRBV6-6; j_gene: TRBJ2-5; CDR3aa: CASSYDRETQYF; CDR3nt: TGTGCCAGCAGTTACGATCGGGAGACCCAGTACTTC
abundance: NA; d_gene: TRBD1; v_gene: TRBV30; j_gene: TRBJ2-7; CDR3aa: CAWSVLGQVSF; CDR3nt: TGTGCCTGGAGTGTACTTGGACAGGTTAGCTTC
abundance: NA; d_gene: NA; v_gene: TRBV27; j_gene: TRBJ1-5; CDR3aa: CASSELGARRQPQHF; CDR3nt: TGTGCCAGCAGTGAGTTGGGGGCGCGGCGTCAGCCCCAGCATTTT
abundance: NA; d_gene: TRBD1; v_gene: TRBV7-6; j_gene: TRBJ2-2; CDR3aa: CASSFLDRGVAGELFF; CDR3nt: TGTGCCAGCAGCTTTCTGGACAGGGGTGTCGCCGGGGAGCTGTTTTTT
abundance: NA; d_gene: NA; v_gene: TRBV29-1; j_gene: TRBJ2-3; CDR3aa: CSVVRQGTDTQYF; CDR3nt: TGCAGCGTTGTGCGCCAGGGTACAGATACGCAGTATTTT
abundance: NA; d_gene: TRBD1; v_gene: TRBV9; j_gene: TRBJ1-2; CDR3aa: CASSGGGQEANYGYTF; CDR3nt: TGTGCCAGCAGCGGGGGGGGACAGGAAGCTAACTATGGCTACACCTTC
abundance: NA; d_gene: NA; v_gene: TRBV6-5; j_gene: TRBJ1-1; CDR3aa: CASSYSGAGIGTEAFF; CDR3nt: TGTGCCAGCAGTTACAGTGGGGCGGGAATAGGGACTGAAGCTTTCTTT
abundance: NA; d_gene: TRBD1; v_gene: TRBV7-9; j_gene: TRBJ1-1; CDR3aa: CASSLAGTGVNTEAFF; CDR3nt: TGTGCCAGCAGCTTGGCCGGGACAGGGGTCAACACTGAAGCTTTCTTT
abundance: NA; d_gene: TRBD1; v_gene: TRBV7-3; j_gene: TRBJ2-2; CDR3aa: CASSPRTGKMNTGELFF; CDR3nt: TGTGCCAGCAGCCCTCGGACAGGGAAAATGAACACCGGGGAGCTGTTTTTT
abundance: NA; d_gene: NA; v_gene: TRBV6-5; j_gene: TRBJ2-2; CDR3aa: CASRSRDWTGELFF; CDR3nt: TGTGCCAGCAGATCTCGTGACTGGACCGGGGAGCTGTTTTTT
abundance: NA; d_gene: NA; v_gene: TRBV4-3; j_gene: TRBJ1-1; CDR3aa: CASSPTPAGWTEAFF; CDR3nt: TGCGCCAGCAGTCCCACGCCGGCAGGCTGGACTGAAGCTTTCTTT
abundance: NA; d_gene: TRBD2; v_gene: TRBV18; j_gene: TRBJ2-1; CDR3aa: CASSPTSGGGNEQFF; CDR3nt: TGTGCCAGCTCACCCACTAGCGGGGGAGGCAATGAGCAGTTCTTC
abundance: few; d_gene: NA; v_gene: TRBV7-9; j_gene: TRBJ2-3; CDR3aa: CASSLAPGGTDTQYF; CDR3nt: TGTGCCAGCAGCTTAGCACCGGGGGGCACAGATACGCAGTATTTT
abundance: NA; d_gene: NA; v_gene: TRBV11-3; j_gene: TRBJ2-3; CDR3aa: CASRPAPGHAQYF; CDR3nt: TGTGCCAGCAGGCCAGCCCCGGGACATGCTCAGTATTTT
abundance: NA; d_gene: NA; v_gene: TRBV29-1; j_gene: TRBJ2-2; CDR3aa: CSVDWQGRAGELFF; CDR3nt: TGCAGCGTTGATTGGCAGGGGAGGGCCGGGGAGCTGTTTTTT
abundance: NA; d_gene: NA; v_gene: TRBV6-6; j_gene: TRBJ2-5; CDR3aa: CASSYGGAGETQYF; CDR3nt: TGTGCCAGCAGTTACGGGGGGGCCGGGGAGACCCAGTACTTC
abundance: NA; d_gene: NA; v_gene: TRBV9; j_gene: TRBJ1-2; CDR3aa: CASSVVGTIGYTF; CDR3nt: TGTGCCAGCAGCGTAGTTGGGACAATCGGCTACACCTTC